These 10 T cell receptor beta chains originate from one sample sequenced in a study of T cells after posttransplantation cyclophosphamide. Profiled with immunoSEQ multiplex PCR; TCRdb holds only in-frame clones, not every one. The profile shows roughly 8,500 clones, roughly nine tenths of them singletons. Sequencing input: memory CD4+ T cells sorted from PBMCs. The source of these receptors is a woman aged 60-70 years in good health, CMV-negative, and a related stem cell transplant donor.

The chain uses TRBV7-2 and TRBJ1-5, with D perhaps TRBD1 (5 bases). There are 15 residues in the CDR3. Germline CDR1 SGHTA, CDR2 FQGNSA. Trimming stripped 2 bases from V and 4 bases from J, with 12 bases between. In DNA, the CDR3 is TGTGCCAGCAGCTTAAGAGGGGAGGGGAATCAGCCCCAGCATTTT. It is translated as CASSLRGEGNQPQHF.

The genes are TRBV7-2 and TRBJ1-4, with unresolved D. The germline V gene has CDR1 SGHTA and CDR2 FQGNSA. The V end was cut by 4 bases, the J end by 3 bases, with 12 bases between. The CDR3 is 15 residues long. The CDR3 spells CASSYRAGSNEKLFF. The CDR3 DNA is TGTGCCAGCAGCTATCGGGCGGGATCTAATGAAAAACTGTTTTTT.

This sequence joins TRBV7-2 and TRBJ1-2; no clear D gene. The V gene's germline CDR1 is SGHTA and CDR2 FQGNSA. This CDR3 has 16 residues. V gave up 2 bases and J gave up 2 bases, with 15 bases separating them. CDR3 region: CASSLIPGSLNYGYTF. The CDR3 DNA is TGTGCCAGCAGCTTAATTCCTGGCAGTCTCAACTATGGCTACACCTTC.

The chain couples TRBV14 to TRBJ1-2, with D maybe TRBD1 (6 bases). Per germline, CDR1 SGHDN and CDR2 FVKESK. The CDR3 has 16 amino acids. V lost 2 bases and J 4 bases, leaving 17 bases between the germline ends. In DNA, the CDR3 is TGTGCCAGCAGCCAAAGGTCCGGGACAACCTTCTATGGCTACACCTTC. Its translation is CASSQRSGTTFYGYTF.

This clone appeared once. The J gene is TRBJ1-2, the V gene TRBV19; 8 positions match TRBD1. J was trimmed by 4 bases and V by 4 bases; bases with no gene match: 8. CDR1 is LNHDA and CDR2 is SQIVND in the germline V gene (reference sequence). There are 15 residues in the CDR3. The CDR3 reads CASSTAPGTGYGYTF. Here the CDR3 DNA reads TGTGCCAGTAGTACCGCGCCCGGGACAGGCTATGGCTACACCTTC.

The V call is TRBV19, the J call TRBJ2-3; the D gene is possibly TRBD2 (7 bases). The CDR3 consists of 16 residues. Germline V gives CDR1 LNHDA, CDR2 SQIVND (reference sequence). V lost 7 bases and J lost 1, with 18 bases in between. The CDR3 DNA sequence: TGTGCCAGTAACTTACATCGGGGGGCCGGCACAGATACGCAGTATTTT. Protein product: CASNLHRGAGTDTQYF.

This CDR3 reads CASSRDDRGHEQYF. The CDR3 coding sequence is TGTGCCAGCAGCCGGGACGACAGGGGGCACGAGCAGTACTTC. The V gene is TRBV28, the J gene TRBJ2-7; 10 bases align to TRBD1. CDR3 length equals 14 residues. Germline values: CDR1 MDHEN, CDR2 SYDVKM. Trimming at V came to 6 bases and at J to 5 bases, leaving 7 bases not matched to a gene. The complete variable domain, with remaining parts taken from reference TRBV28 and TRBJ2-7, reads DVKVTQSSRYLVKRTGEKVFLECVQDMDHENMFWYRQDPGLGLRLIYFSYDVKMKEKGDIPEGYSVSREKKERFSLILESASTNQTSMYLCASSRDDRGHEQYFGPGTRLTVT.

This chain's CDR3 is CATWDRLAKNIQYF. The CDR3 bases are TGTGCCACATGGGACAGGCTAGCCAAAAACATTCAGTACTTC. This chain links TRBV27 with TRBJ2-4; 8 bases match TRBD1. Germline values: CDR1 MNHEY, CDR2 SMNVEV (reference sequence). The CDR3 has 14 amino acids. The V gene end was trimmed by 10 bases and the J gene end by 0 bases; junction bases not matched to a gene: 5.

The chain joins TRBV6-1 to TRBJ1-2; 7 positions match TRBD1. V was pared by 7 bases and J by 6 bases, with 11 bases of the junction left unmatched. The germline V gene encodes CDR1 MNHNS and CDR2 SASEGT. This CDR3 is built from 14 residues. The CDR3 is CASTEGAYSNGYTF. The CDR3 coding sequence is TGTGCCAGCACTGAGGGGGCCTATTCTAATGGCTACACCTTC.

The chain couples TRBV28 to TRBJ2-6; a weak D match, TRBD2 (5 bases). In germline, CDR1 is MDHEN, CDR2 SYDVKM. V lost 3 bases, J lost 0 bases, and 15 bases lay in between. This CDR3 has 18 residues. DNA for the CDR3: TGTGCCAGCAGTTTGGCGGGCCGCACTAGCTCTGGGGCCAACGTCCTGACTTTC. Its translation is CASSLAGRTSSGANVLTF.